The entry below describes one T cell receptor (beta chain). The protocol was immunoSEQ multiplex PCR, while the TCRdb copy is restricted to in-frame clones and leaves out a portion. The sample yields 31,000 or so clones, approximately 86% seen once. With 0 bases removed from V and 8 bases from J, the gap between germline ends came to 5 bases. The CDR3 spans 12 residues. Germline loops: CDR1 SGHNT, CDR2 YYREEE (reference sequence). Treatment given: randomized to nivolumab then ipilimumab (arm A) or the reverse (arm B). Patients had received no earlier DNA-damaging chemotherapy. Sorted cells were live CD3+CD8+, lacking CD19 and CD56, from PBMCs. The sample belongs to a study of sequential checkpoint blockade in melanoma. The overall study: Patients were randomized 1:1 to nivolumab-then-ipilimumab or ipilimumab-then-nivolumab first-line. Maintenance nivolumab came after either treatment sequence.

The chain combines TRBV5-4 with TRBJ2-2; D unclear. The source is a human donor with melanoma. The sample was CD8+ T cells sorted from blood (inferred from file names), taken from a patient given nivolumab and ipilimumab in sequence. CDR3 amino acids: CASSLGAGELFF. DNA for the CDR3: TGTGCCAGCAGCTTGGGGGCGGGGGAGCTGTTTTTT.